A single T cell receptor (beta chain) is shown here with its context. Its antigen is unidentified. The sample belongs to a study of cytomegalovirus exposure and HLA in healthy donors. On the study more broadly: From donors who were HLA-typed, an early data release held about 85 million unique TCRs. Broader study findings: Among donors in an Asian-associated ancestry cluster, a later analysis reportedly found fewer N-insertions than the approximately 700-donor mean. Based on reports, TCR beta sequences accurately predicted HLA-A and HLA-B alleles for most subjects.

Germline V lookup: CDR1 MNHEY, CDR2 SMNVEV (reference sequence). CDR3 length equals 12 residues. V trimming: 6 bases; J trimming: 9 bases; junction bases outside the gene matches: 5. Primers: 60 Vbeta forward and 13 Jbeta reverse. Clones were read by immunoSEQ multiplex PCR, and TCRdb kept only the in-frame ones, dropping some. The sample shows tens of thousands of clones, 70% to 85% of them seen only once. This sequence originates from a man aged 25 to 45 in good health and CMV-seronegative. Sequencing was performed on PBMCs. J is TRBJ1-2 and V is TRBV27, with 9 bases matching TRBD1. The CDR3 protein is CASSRTGVSYTF. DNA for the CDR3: TGTGCCAGCAGCCGGACAGGGGTGAGCTACACCTTC.